These 24 T cell receptor beta chains were sequenced from one sample in a study of technical replicates of blood from a few donors (TCRdb year 2017). Library construction relied on the immunoSEQ multiplex PCR assay. The table was pulled from immuneACCESS by TCRdb, which kept in-frame rearrangements only. Such tables lose some clones; where checked, under half of the loss comes from unresolved V genes, and the rest has no known cause. The sample has about 82,000 clones on record, roughly 90% of them singletons. The top ten constitute about 0.4% of the sample. The sequenced sample was T cells isolated from PBMCs. The receptors come from a human donor in good health.

V and J are TRBV6-5 and TRBJ2-7; 8 bases are a match to TRBD1. Germline lookup yields CDR1 MNHEY and CDR2 SVGAGI. The CDR3 has 14 residues. J was trimmed by 3 bases and V by 5 bases; bases with no gene match: 6. The CDR3 loop reads CASSATGGHYEQYF. The CDR3 region has the DNA TGTGCCAGCAGTGCAACAGGGGGTCACTACGAGCAGTACTTC.

This chain links TRBV6-5 with TRBJ1-2, with 7 positions matching TRBD1. In germline, CDR1 is MNHEY, CDR2 SVGAGI. The CDR3 length is 12 residues. Germline trimming cut 10 bases from V and 3 bases from J; bases unmatched to any gene: 5. CDR3 coding DNA: TGTGCCACCACTACAGGGGACTATGGCTACACCTTC. Its protein is CATTTGDYGYTF.

The J gene is TRBJ2-1, the V gene TRBV15; TRBD2 is a possible D gene (5 bases). The germline V gene has CDR1 LNHNV and CDR2 YYDKDF (reference sequence). V lost 1 base and J lost 3, with 10 bases in between. This CDR3 contains 15 residues. Here the CDR3 DNA reads TGTGCCACCAGCAGAGTATCTCGGGGCTACAATGAGCAGTTCTTC. This encodes CATSRVSRGYNEQFF.

This chain links TRBV11-2 with TRBJ2-2; 7 nucleotides align to TRBD2. CDR1 and CDR2 from the germline V gene are SGHAT and FQNNGV. The CDR3 spans 16 residues. V lost 1 base to trimming and J lost 2 bases; unmatched junction nucleotides: 4. CDR3 region: CASSLGASGNTGELFF. The CDR3 nucleotides read TGTGCCAGCAGCTTAGGAGCTAGCGGAAACACCGGGGAGCTGTTTTTT.

The V gene is TRBV28, the J gene TRBJ1-4; the match to TRBD1 covers 8 bases. The length of the CDR3 is 13 residues. Germline-derived CDR1 and CDR2 are MDHEN and SYDVKM. The V segment lost 2 bases and the J segment 9 bases; nucleotides outside the gene matches: 2. The CDR3 sequence is CASSLGQGKKLFF. The CDR3 nucleotides are TGTGCCAGCAGTTTAGGACAGGGTAAAAAACTGTTTTTT.

This chain joins TRBV30 and TRBJ1-1; TRBD1 matches at 11 bases. J was trimmed by 10 bases and V by 3 bases; bases with no gene match: 13. The CDR3 is 15 residues long. CDR1 is GTSNPN, CDR2 SVGIG, per germline (reference sequence). CDR3 sequence (DNA): TGTGCCTGGAGGGGGACTTTGAGGACAGGGGGCAGAGCTTTCTTT. This codes for CAWRGTLRTGGRAFF.

V is TRBV7-2 and J is TRBJ2-1; D might be TRBD1 (6 bases). The germline CDR1 and CDR2 sequences are SGHTA and FQGNSA. This CDR3 is 14 amino acids long. Trimming pared 4 bases from V and 8 bases from J, leaving 15 bases between. The CDR3 nucleotides are TGTGCCAGCAGCTCACTAGGCTCAGGGGATGAGCAGTTCTTC. It yields the protein CASSSLGSGDEQFF.

The chain is built from TRBV6-4 and TRBJ2-5; no definite D call. Germline V gives CDR1 MRHNA, CDR2 SNTAGT. V lost 7 bases, J lost 1 base, and 4 bases lay in between. The CDR3 totals 11 residues. CDR3 region: CASTGQETQYF. CDR3 coding DNA: TGTGCCAGCACGGGCCAAGAGACCCAGTACTTC.

This clone appeared once. This chain joins TRBV13 and TRBJ2-5; TRBD2 agrees at 10 bases. CDR1 is PRHDT, CDR2 FYEKMQ, per germline (reference sequence). CDR3 length: 15 residues. V gave up 2 bases and J gave up 2 bases; unmatched junction bases: 2. CDR3 sequence: CASSLLAGVQETQYF. CDR3 nucleotides: TGTGCCAGCAGCTTACTAGCGGGGGTACAAGAGACCCAGTACTTC.

CDR3 nucleotide sequence: TGTGCCACCAACTCACCGGGAAAAGACAATGAGCAGTTCTTC. Its translation: CATNSPGKDNEQFF. The chain recombines TRBV7-3 with TRBJ2-1, with a tentative D call TRBD2 (5 bases). Trimming stripped 10 bases from V and 5 bases from J, with 18 bases between. The CDR3 consists of 14 residues. Germline V gene lookup returns CDR1 SGHTA and CDR2 FQGTGA.

This chain links TRBV20-1 with TRBJ1-3, with a tentative D call TRBD1 (6 bases). From germline, CDR1 is DFQATT and CDR2 SNEGSKA (reference sequence). This CDR3 region has 11 residues. V was clipped by 8 bases and J by 4 bases, with 9 bases between them. In nucleotides, the CDR3 is TGCAGTATCGACAGGGGAAACACCATATATTTT. Amino acids: CSIDRGNTIYF.

V is TRBV4-3 and J is TRBJ1-2; D is possibly TRBD1 (6 bases). This CDR3 has 14 residues. Trimming removed 4 bases at V and 8 bases at J, with 17 bases between. CDR1 is LGHNA and CDR2 is YSLEER in the germline V gene. The CDR3 DNA sequence: TGCGCCAGCAGCCCTGAATCATGGACAGCCGGCTACACCTTC. Its translation: CASSPESWTAGYTF.

The chain recombines TRBV25-1 with TRBJ2-3, with 10 bases that match TRBD2. Germline CDR1 reads MGHDK; CDR2 reads SYGVNS. The CDR3 has 18 amino acids. The V gene end was trimmed by 2 bases and the J gene end by 2 bases; junction bases not matched to a gene: 10. CDR3 coding DNA: TGTGCCAGCAGTGAAGGGGGTAGCGGGAGGTGGATCACAGATACGCAGTATTTT. It codes for CASSEGGSGRWITDTQYF. Complete variable domain (other parts from reference TRBV25-1 and TRBJ2-3): EADIYQTPRYLVIGTGKKITLECSQTMGHDKMYWYQQDPGMELHLIHYSYGVNSTEKGDLSSESTVSRIRTEHFPLTLESARPSHTSQYLCASSEGGSGRWITDTQYFGPGTRLTVL.

This clone was detected only a few times. V is TRBV10-3 and J is TRBJ2-1, with 10 bases identical to TRBD1. The germline gives CDR1 ENHRY, CDR2 SYGVKD. V lost 3 bases to trimming and J lost 8 bases; unmatched junction nucleotides: 7. The CDR3 runs 15 residues. This CDR3 reads CAISDAGQGSDEQFF. The CDR3 DNA reads as TGTGCCATCAGTGACGCGGGACAGGGGAGCGATGAGCAGTTCTTC.

This chain connects TRBV15 to TRBJ1-3; no firm D call. Germline values: CDR1 LNHNV, CDR2 YYDKDF (reference sequence). Deletions cut 1 base from V and 2 bases from J, with 9 bases between. The CDR3 extends over 15 amino acids. The CDR3 sequence is CATSRARSAGNTIYF. CDR3 coding DNA: TGTGCCACCAGCAGAGCGAGGTCCGCTGGAAACACCATATATTTT.

The chain uses TRBV6-5 and TRBJ2-7; D may be TRBD1 (7 bases). This CDR3 is 16 amino acids long. Germline CDR1 is MNHEY and CDR2 is SVGAGI. Trimming shortened V by 0 bases and J by 0 bases, and 12 bases separated the two germline ends. The CDR3 spells CASSYSRQGLSYEQYF. The CDR3 DNA is TGTGCCAGCAGTTACTCGAGACAGGGACTCTCCTACGAGCAGTACTTC.

CDR3: CASSPTSGRADTQYF. The DNA for the CDR3 is TGTGCCAGCAGCCCAACTAGCGGGAGGGCAGATACGCAGTATTTT. The chain uses TRBV7-2 and TRBJ2-3; 13 bases agree with TRBD2. The V gene end was trimmed by 5 bases and the J gene end by 4 bases; junction bases not matched to a gene: 3. The CDR3 length is 15 residues. Germline V CDR1 and CDR2: SGHTA, FQGNSA.

The chain joins TRBV5-1 to TRBJ2-7, with a weak D call TRBD2 (6 bases). Germline V gives CDR1 SGHRS, CDR2 YFSETQ. Trimming removed 2 bases from V and 4 bases from J, with 13 bases in between. CDR3 length equals 14 residues. DNA for the CDR3: TGCGCCAGCAGCTTCGGACTATCTTATTACGAGCAGTACTTC. Its translation: CASSFGLSYYEQYF.

CDR3 sequence (DNA): TGCGCCAGCAGCTTGGGAGGGACTAACACAGATACGCAGTATTTT. This sequence encodes CASSLGGTNTDTQYF. This chain connects TRBV5-1 to TRBJ2-3; 7 bases are shared with TRBD2. The CDR3 has 15 amino acids. Germline V gene lookup returns CDR1 SGHRS and CDR2 YFSETQ. V dropped 0 bases and J dropped 2; count of bases not matched to a gene: 3.

V and J are TRBV10-3 and TRBJ1-1; 10 bases match TRBD1. This CDR3 region has 15 residues. The germline V gene has CDR1 ENHRY and CDR2 SYGVKD. J was trimmed by 1 base and V by 6 bases; bases with no gene match: 5. The CDR3 region has the DNA TGTGCCATCAGCCCTGGACAGGGGGAGAACACTGAAGCTTTCTTT. Protein sequence: CAISPGQGENTEAFF.

This chain links TRBV23-1 with TRBJ2-1; the D gene is possibly TRBD2 (6 bases). TRBV23-1 is an open reading frame, and its role is uncertain. The CDR3 length is 14 residues. V was pared by 3 bases and J by 10 bases, with 16 bases between. CDR3 nucleotides: TGCGCCAGCAGTCAGGTAGCGGTTGGGGAGGAGCAGTTCTTC. Encoded protein: CASSQVAVGEEQFF.

The chain has TRBV18 and TRBJ1-2, with TRBD1 identical over 7 bases. The CDR3 loop spans 13 amino acids. Germline trimming cut 3 bases from V and 5 bases from J; bases unmatched to any gene: 3. Germline lookup yields CDR1 KGHSH and CDR2 LQKENI. The CDR3 loop reads CASSPTGLYGYTF. CDR3 coding DNA: TGTGCCAGCTCACCGACAGGGTTATATGGCTACACCTTC.

The rearrangement uses TRBV28 and TRBJ1-4; perhaps TRBD1 as D (5 bases). Germline V gene lookup returns CDR1 MDHEN and CDR2 SYDVKM. The germline V and J ends were trimmed by 2 bases and 2 bases, with 6 bases remaining between them. The CDR3 sequence is 14 residues long. CDR3 coding DNA: TGTGCCAGCAGTTTAGGGGGGACTAATGAAAAACTGTTTTTT. Translating gives CASSLGGTNEKLFF. Looking up the rest from reference TRBV28 and TRBJ1-4 gives the full variable domain: DVKVTQSSRYLVKRTGEKVFLECVQDMDHENMFWYRQDPGLGLRLIYFSYDVKMKEKGDIPEGYSVSREKKERFSLILESASTNQTSMYLCASSLGGTNEKLFFGSGTQLSVL.

This chain joins TRBV9 and TRBJ2-1; D is perhaps TRBD1 (5 bases). Trimming removed 3 bases at V and 9 bases at J, with 16 bases between. The CDR3 is made up of 14 amino acids. Germline CDR1 is SGDLS and CDR2 is YYNGEE. The CDR3 reads CASSANSGKVEQFF. The DNA for the CDR3 is TGTGCCAGCAGCGCCAACTCAGGGAAGGTTGAGCAGTTCTTC.